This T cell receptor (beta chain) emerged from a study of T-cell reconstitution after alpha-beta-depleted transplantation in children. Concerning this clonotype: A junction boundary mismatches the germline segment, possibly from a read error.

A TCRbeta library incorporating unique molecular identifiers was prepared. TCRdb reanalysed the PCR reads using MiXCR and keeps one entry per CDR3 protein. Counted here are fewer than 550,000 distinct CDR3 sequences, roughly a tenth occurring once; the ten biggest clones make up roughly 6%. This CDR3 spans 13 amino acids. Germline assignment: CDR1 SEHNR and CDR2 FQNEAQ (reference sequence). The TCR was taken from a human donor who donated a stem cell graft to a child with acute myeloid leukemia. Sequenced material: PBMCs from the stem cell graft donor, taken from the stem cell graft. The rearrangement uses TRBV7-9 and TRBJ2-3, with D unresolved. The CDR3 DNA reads TGTGCCAGCACCTTAGCCTCCACAGATACGCAGTATTTT. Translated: CASTLASTDTQYF.